The 13 T cell receptor beta chains in this list originate from one sample, sequenced in a study of STAT5B mutations in CD4+ large granular lymphocyte leukemia. Using immunoSEQ multiplex PCR, the repertoire was profiled, and TCRdb retains in-frame clones only, with some absent. The repertoire consists of 30,000 to 40,000 clones, with under 85% occurring once and the leading ten covering around 0.5%. The specimen sequenced was CD4+ T cells from blood buffy coats. Receptors were obtained from a human donor in good health.

This sequence joins TRBV29-1 and TRBJ1-2; tentative D call: TRBD1 (6 bases). This CDR3 has 12 residues. The germline CDR1 and CDR2 sequences are SQVTM and ANQGSEA. Trimming removed 4 bases at V and 1 base at J, with 7 bases between. Written as DNA, the CDR3 is TGCAGCGTTGCAGGGGTTAACTATGGCTACACCTTC. Protein: CSVAGVNYGYTF.

This clone was found once. The rearrangement uses TRBV9 and TRBJ2-3; no clear D gene. V gave up 3 bases and J gave up 7 bases, with 9 bases separating them. The CDR3 runs to 12 residues. Germline V gene sequence: CDR1 SGDLS, CDR2 YYNGEE. The CDR3 here is CASSAVGHTQYF. The CDR3 DNA follows: TGTGCCAGCAGCGCCGTAGGGCATACGCAGTATTTT.

This clone was detected a few times. This chain joins TRBV5-4 and TRBJ1-2; the D gene is possibly TRBD1 (6 bases). Trimming took off 1 base at V and 5 bases at J, with 12 bases between the two ends. The CDR3 contains 14 residues. Germline V gene sequence: CDR1 SGHNT, CDR2 YYREEE (reference sequence). CDR3 amino acids: CASSLRTARYGYTF. DNA of the CDR3: TGTGCCAGCAGCTTGAGGACAGCTCGGTATGGCTACACCTTC.

This sequence joins TRBV4-3 and TRBJ2-1; D call uncertain. There are 13 residues in the CDR3. Germline V gene data show CDR1 as LGHNA and CDR2 as YSLEER. V gave up 4 bases and J gave up 5 bases, with 9 bases separating them. For the CDR3, the DNA is TGCGCCAGCAGCCCCAATGGGGACAATGAGCAGTTCTTC. Its translation is CASSPNGDNEQFF.

The chain has TRBV7-6 and TRBJ1-5, with a tentative D call TRBD1 (6 bases). The V end lost 1 base, the J end lost 5 bases, and 9 bases lay between the germline ends. The CDR3 is 14 residues long. Germline CDR1 and CDR2: SGHVS and FNYEAQ. The CDR3 loop reads CASSLVQGDQPQHF. CDR3 DNA sequence: TGTGCCAGCAGCTTAGTACAGGGAGATCAGCCCCAGCATTTT.

V gene TRBV9 combines with J gene TRBJ2-5; TRBD2 agrees at 9 bases. CDR1 is SGDLS and CDR2 is YYNGEE in the germline V gene. This CDR3 has 16 amino acids. V gave up 0 bases and J gave up 5 bases; unmatched junction bases: 8. CDR3 region: CASSVDPSGIRETQYF. In nucleotides, the CDR3 is TGTGCCAGCAGCGTAGATCCTAGCGGGATTAGGGAGACCCAGTACTTC. Based on the CDR3 plus reference TRBV9 and TRBJ2-5, the full variable domain is DSGVTQTPKHLITATGQRVTLRCSPRSGDLSVYWYQQSLDQGLQFLIQYYNGEERAKGNILERFSAQQFPDLHSELNLSSLELGDSALYFCASSVDPSGIRETQYFGPGTRLLVL.

This rearrangement joins TRBV9 to TRBJ2-3, with D perhaps TRBD1 (6 bases). The CDR3 consists of 17 residues. With 0 bases removed from V and 6 bases from J, the gap between germline ends came to 20 bases. Germline V lookup: CDR1 SGDLS, CDR2 YYNGEE. This CDR3 reads CASSVGPQGISGDTQYF. The CDR3 DNA follows: TGTGCCAGCAGCGTAGGCCCGCAGGGGATAAGTGGGGATACGCAGTATTTT. Together with reference TRBV9 and TRBJ2-3, the CDR3 gives the full variable domain: DSGVTQTPKHLITATGQRVTLRCSPRSGDLSVYWYQQSLDQGLQFLIQYYNGEERAKGNILERFSAQQFPDLHSELNLSSLELGDSALYFCASSVGPQGISGDTQYFGPGTRLTVL.

The chain is built from TRBV7-9 and TRBJ1-4; D is ambiguous. CDR1 and CDR2 (germline): SEHNR, FQNEAQ (reference sequence). Trimming took off 2 bases at V and 4 bases at J, with 20 bases between the two ends. CDR3 size: 18 residues. The CDR3 sequence: CASSLSLGLGLGNEKLFF. For the CDR3, the DNA is TGTGCCAGCAGCTTATCTTTGGGCCTGGGTCTTGGTAATGAAAAACTGTTTTTT.

The sample holds a few counts of this clone. The chain links TRBV9 to TRBJ2-3; 8 bases map to TRBD2. Germline trimming cut 0 bases from V and 5 bases from J; bases unmatched to any gene: 5. This CDR3 region has 15 residues. The germline V gene encodes CDR1 SGDLS and CDR2 YYNGEE. For the CDR3, the DNA is TGTGCCAGCAGCGTAGGGGTTGCGGGAGGAGATACGCAGTATTTT. This gives the protein CASSVGVAGGDTQYF.

The genes are TRBV7-9 and TRBJ2-2; 8 nucleotides agree with TRBD1. Germline V CDR1 and CDR2: SEHNR, FQNEAQ (reference sequence). V shed 7 bases, J shed 2 bases, and the junction held 9 bases outside the gene matches. The CDR3 sequence is 16 residues long. CDR3 in DNA: TGTGCCAGCAACCCTTCCGACAGGGGCAACACCGGGGAGCTGTTTTTT. This codes for CASNPSDRGNTGELFF.

This chain links TRBV30 with TRBJ2-5, with 12 bases lining up with TRBD2. The CDR3 length is 18 residues. The germline V gene has CDR1 GTSNPN and CDR2 SVGIG (reference sequence). V lost 0 bases to trimming and J lost 2 bases; unmatched junction nucleotides: 10. The CDR3 is CAWSVKGLAGGSQETQYF. The CDR3 region has the DNA TGTGCCTGGAGTGTAAAGGGGCTAGCGGGAGGGTCACAAGAGACCCAGTACTTC.

The chain joins TRBV14 to TRBJ2-1, with D possibly being TRBD2 (7 bases). The CDR3 has 17 amino acids. V shed 3 bases and J shed 10 bases, with 25 bases lying between them. In germline, CDR1 is SGHDN, CDR2 FVKESK. The CDR3 bases are TGTGCCAGCAGCCACCCCAGTAGGGGGAGGGCCCGAGGGGAGCAGTTCTTC. Encoded protein: CASSHPSRGRARGEQFF.

This clone was seen only once. The gene calls are TRBV29-1 and TRBJ1-2; 8 bases are shared with TRBD1. The CDR3 is 14 amino acids. Unmatched junction bases numbered 8, after V lost 6 bases and J lost 2 bases. Germline CDR1 is SQVTM and CDR2 is ANQGSEA. The chain's CDR3 is CSVETGARNYGYTF. The CDR3 nucleotides read TGCAGCGTGGAGACAGGGGCGAGGAACTATGGCTACACCTTC.